These 27 T cell receptor beta chains originate from one sample sequenced in a study of blood T cell repertoires in COVID-19. TCRdb's copy holds only in-frame clones and misses some; the assay was immunoSEQ multiplex PCR. The sample has approximately 250,000 clones; 65% to 90% are singletons. Sequencing input: peripheral blood. These receptors were obtained from a woman aged 45 to 65 with acute or convalescent COVID-19.

The V gene is TRBV3-1 (or the pseudogene TRBV3-2), the J gene TRBJ2-3; 7 bases line up with TRBD2. The J segment lost 0 bases and the V segment lost 2 bases, leaving 11 bases of the junction unmatched. The CDR3 length is 18 residues. Germline lookup yields CDR1 LGHDT and CDR2 YNNKEL (reference sequence). The chain's CDR3 is CASSQRTFGGESTDTQYF. CDR3 nucleotide sequence: TGTGCCAGCAGCCAAAGGACATTTGGGGGGGAGAGCACAGATACGCAGTATTTT.

The chain recombines TRBV6-5 with TRBJ1-5, with 7 bases that match TRBD1. Germline CDR1 is MNHEY and CDR2 is SVGAGI. The CDR3 is 14 amino acids. With V trimmed by 6 bases and J by 8 bases, 10 bases remained unmatched. The CDR3 spells CASSRTGPPEPQHF. CDR3 in DNA: TGTGCCAGCAGCCGGACAGGCCCTCCCGAGCCCCAGCATTTT.

Note on this clone: Other DNA sequences in this specimen translate into the identical CDR3. This chain links TRBV12-3 or TRBV12-4 with TRBJ2-7; TRBD2 might be the D (5 bases). Trimming shortened V by 6 bases and J by 1 base, and 7 bases separated the two germline ends. This CDR3 has 12 residues. The CDR3 DNA reads TGTGCCAGCAGCCGGGATTCCTACGAGCAGTACTTC. Residues: CASSRDSYEQYF.

This clone has a handful of counts. The chain couples TRBV2 to TRBJ2-2, with 9 bases that match TRBD1. Germline loops: CDR1 SNHLY, CDR2 FYNNEI. The CDR3 runs 14 residues. The trim removed 11 bases at V and 4 bases at J, leaving 8 bases unmatched. The CDR3 is CADRDRDLTGELFF. The DNA of the CDR3 is TGTGCCGACCGGGACAGGGACCTCACCGGGGAGCTGTTTTTT.

The chain couples TRBV7-2 to TRBJ2-1; maybe TRBD1 (5 bases). This CDR3 is 16 amino acids long. CDR1 is SGHTA, CDR2 FQGNSA, per germline. V dropped 0 bases and J dropped 1 base, with 10 bases sitting between them. CDR3 amino acids: CASSLAGRWSYNEQFF. CDR3 DNA: TGTGCCAGCAGCTTAGCGGGGCGATGGTCCTACAATGAGCAGTTCTTC.

The chain joins TRBV6-5 to TRBJ1-5; 9 bases line up with TRBD1. Germline V gene lookup returns CDR1 MNHEY and CDR2 SVGAGI. CDR3 length: 15 amino acids. V gave up 4 bases and J gave up 2 bases; unmatched junction bases: 3. CDR3 nucleotides: TGTGCCAGCAGTTCCGACAGGGGGGGCAATCAGCCCCAGCATTTT. Amino acid sequence: CASSSDRGGNQPQHF.

The count of this clone is one. Different DNA sequences within this sample yield the same CDR3. The gene calls are TRBV5-1 and TRBJ1-4; TRBD1 matches at 8 bases. CDR1 SGHRS and CDR2 YFSETQ come from the germline V gene. Losses at the gene ends were 4 bases for V and 2 bases for J; bases not matched to a gene: 7. The CDR3 is made up of 16 amino acids. The CDR3 region has the DNA TGCGCCAGCAGCATCGGACAGGGCGCCACTAATGAAAAACTGTTTTTT. It codes for CASSIGQGATNEKLFF.

The chain joins TRBV11-3 to TRBJ2-1, with 11 bases matching TRBD2. The V gene's germline CDR1 is SGHNT and CDR2 YENEEA. The CDR3 length is 18 residues. J lost 7 bases, V lost 0 bases, and 11 bases had no gene match. The CDR3 DNA follows: TGTGCCAGCAGCTTAGATACTAGCGGGAGCCTGGTGTGGAATGAGCAGTTCTTC. Amino acid sequence: CASSLDTSGSLVWNEQFF. Filled out from reference TRBV11-3 and TRBJ2-1, the complete variable domain reads EAGVVQSPRYKIIEKKQPVAFWCNPISGHNTLYWYLQNLGQGPELLIRYENEEAVDDSQLPKDRFSAERLKGVDSTLKIQPAELGDSAVYLCASSLDTSGSLVWNEQFFGPGTRLTVL.

The chain is built from TRBV19 and TRBJ2-2; 9 positions match TRBD2. The germline CDR1 and CDR2 sequences are LNHDA and SQIVND (reference sequence). V gave up 1 base and J gave up 5 bases; unmatched junction bases: 2. This CDR3 region has 15 residues. Here the CDR3 reads CASSIGLAETGELFF. The DNA for the CDR3 is TGTGCCAGTAGTATAGGACTAGCGGAGACCGGGGAGCTGTTTTTT.

This chain joins TRBV18 and TRBJ1-5; no clear D. Germline V lookup: CDR1 KGHSH, CDR2 LQKENI. The CDR3 is 14 residues long. V gave up 3 bases and J gave up 10 bases, with 16 bases separating them. CDR3 sequence (DNA): TGTGCCAGCTCACCCTACGATACAGAAGGACCCCAGCATTTT. It encodes CASSPYDTEGPQHF. The full variable domain, completed using reference TRBV18 and TRBJ1-5, is NAGVMQNPRHLVRRRGQEARLRCSPMKGHSHVYWYRQLPEEGLKFMVYLQKENIIDESGMPKERFSAEFPKEGPSILRIQQVVRGDSAAYFCASSPYDTEGPQHFGDGTRLSIL.

This clone showed up just once. V usage is TRBV2 and J usage is TRBJ1-5, with 8 bases fitting TRBD1. V lost 1 base to trimming and J lost 6 bases; unmatched junction nucleotides: 8. Germline CDR1 is SNHLY and CDR2 is FYNNEI. The CDR3 has 16 amino acids. CDR3 residues: CASSEEGRGHGQPQHF. Written as DNA, the CDR3 is TGTGCCAGCAGTGAAGAGGGCAGGGGGCATGGTCAGCCCCAGCATTTT.

The chain links TRBV19 to TRBJ2-1; 11 bases map to TRBD1. Germline V gives CDR1 LNHDA, CDR2 SQIVND (reference sequence). This CDR3 has 16 residues. V lost 4 bases, J lost 10 bases, and 12 bases stayed unmatched. Here the CDR3 DNA reads TGTGCCAGTAGTACCCGGACAGGGGGCTACGTTTGGGAGCAGTTCTTC. It translates to CASSTRTGGYVWEQFF.

For this clone: At one of its ends the junction is not consistent with the germline gene, which may arise from a read error. The V gene is TRBV19, the J gene TRBJ2-1; 11 bases are shared with TRBD2. The CDR3 runs to 12 residues. Per the germline V gene, CDR1 is LNHDA and CDR2 is SQIVND (reference sequence). CDR3 sequence (DNA): TGTGCCAGTAGTATAGCTAGCGGGAGGTCGATCTTC. Protein sequence: CASSIASGRSIF.

Written as DNA, the CDR3 is TGTGCCAGCTCACCGGAGGGTTCCTATAATTCACCCCTCCACTTT. Translation gives CASSPEGSYNSPLHF. The genes are TRBV18 and TRBJ1-6; D not certain. This CDR3 spans 15 amino acids. Germline-derived CDR1 and CDR2 are KGHSH and LQKENI. V shed 3 bases and J shed 1 base, with 7 bases lying between them. The full variable domain, its missing parts supplied by reference TRBV18 and TRBJ1-6, is NAGVMQNPRHLVRRRGQEARLRCSPMKGHSHVYWYRQLPEEGLKFMVYLQKENIIDESGMPKERFSAEFPKEGPSILRIQQVVRGDSAAYFCASSPEGSYNSPLHFGNGTRLTVT.

J is TRBJ2-1 and V is TRBV7-2, with 8 bases lining up with TRBD2. The CDR3 extends over 18 amino acids. Germline V gene sequence: CDR1 SGHTA, CDR2 FQGNSA. Trimming took 4 bases from V and 4 from J; bases not matched to a gene: 15. CDR3 nucleotide sequence: TGTGCCAGCAGCTCCATAAGAGGTGGGACTAGTGGATACAATGAGCAGTTCTTC. Translation gives CASSSIRGGTSGYNEQFF.

V gene TRBV19 combines with J gene TRBJ2-7; tentative D call: TRBD1 (5 bases). There are 13 residues in the CDR3. Trimming pared 3 bases from V and 1 base from J, leaving 7 bases between. CDR1 LNHDA and CDR2 SQIVND come from the germline V gene (reference sequence). DNA of the CDR3: TGTGCCAGTAGTATGGCAGGGTCCTACGAGCAGTACTTC. Amino acids: CASSMAGSYEQYF. The full variable domain, in which reference TRBV19 and TRBJ2-7 provide the parts outside the CDR3, is DGGITQSPKYLFRKEGQNVTLSCEQNLNHDAMYWYRQDPGQGLRLIYYSQIVNDFQKGDIAEGYSVSREKKESFPLTVTSAQKNPTAFYLCASSMAGSYEQYFGPGTRLTVT.

V and J are TRBV27 and TRBJ2-2; TRBD2 matches 10 bases. This CDR3 region has 16 residues. The germline gives CDR1 MNHEY, CDR2 SMNVEV (reference sequence). V was clipped by 2 bases and J by 10 bases; unmatched bases: 10. The CDR3 loop reads CASSLGVGLAPPELFF. DNA of the CDR3: TGTGCCAGCAGTTTAGGAGTGGGACTAGCGCCTCCGGAGCTGTTTTTT.

The count of this clone is one. The chain combines TRBV19 with TRBJ1-1, with D perhaps TRBD1 (6 bases). Trimming took off 4 bases at V and 4 bases at J, with 16 bases between the two ends. This CDR3 has 15 residues. Germline CDR1 reads LNHDA; CDR2 reads SQIVND (reference sequence). The CDR3 coding sequence is TGTGCCAGTAGTAAACACAGGGTCGAGGGCACTGAAGCTTTCTTT. Its protein product is CASSKHRVEGTEAFF.

The J gene is TRBJ1-2, the V gene TRBV28; 10 bases align to TRBD1. Germline V gene data show CDR1 as MDHEN and CDR2 as SYDVKM. The trim removed 5 bases at V and 8 bases at J, leaving 17 bases unmatched. The CDR3 runs to 17 residues. The CDR3: CASSLVLPGQGSEGYTF. CDR3 in DNA: TGTGCCAGCAGTCTAGTACTACCGGGACAGGGGAGTGAGGGCTACACCTTC.

The chain couples TRBV30 to TRBJ2-7; 10 bases agree with TRBD2. This CDR3 is 14 amino acids long. J was trimmed by 2 bases and V by 0 bases; bases with no gene match: 1. The V gene's germline CDR1 is GTSNPN and CDR2 SVGIG (reference sequence). The CDR3 DNA follows: TGTGCCTGGAGTGTAGGGACTAGCGCCTACGAGCAGTACTTC. As protein: CAWSVGTSAYEQYF. The variable domain in full, with the rest retrieved from reference TRBV30 and TRBJ2-7, is SQTIHQWPATLVQPVGSPLSLECTVEGTSNPNLYWYRQAAGRGLQLLFYSVGIGQISSEVPQNLSASRPQDRQFILSSKKLLLSDSGFYLCAWSVGTSAYEQYFGPGTRLTVT.

This clone turned up a few times. The chain employs TRBV4-3 and TRBJ1-4, with a tentative D call TRBD1 (6 bases). V was pared by 4 bases and J by 8 bases, with 17 bases between. This CDR3 contains 15 residues. Looked up from germline, CDR1 is LGHNA and CDR2 is YSLEER. For the CDR3, the DNA is TGCGCCAGCAGCCTCGGGACAAAGAAGGTGGAAAAACTGTTTTTT. This encodes CASSLGTKKVEKLFF.

There are a few counts of this clone. The V and J genes are TRBV29-1 and TRBJ1-5; 9 bases are a match to TRBD1. Germline CDR1 SQVTM, CDR2 ANQGSEA. The J segment lost 4 bases and the V segment lost 7 bases, leaving 8 bases of the junction unmatched. This CDR3 has 14 amino acids. Here the CDR3 reads CSASSGTGNQPQHF. Here the CDR3 DNA reads TGCAGCGCAAGTTCCGGGACAGGGAATCAGCCCCAGCATTTT.

In this sample, this clone turned up a few times. This chain connects TRBV9 to TRBJ1-1; TRBD1 aligns across 8 bases. CDR1 SGDLS and CDR2 YYNGEE come from the germline V gene. This CDR3 region has 16 residues. V lost 0 bases, J lost 5 bases, and 9 bases stayed unmatched. Here the CDR3 reads CASSVGAQGVSTEAFF. The CDR3 bases are TGTGCCAGCAGCGTAGGGGCACAGGGGGTTTCAACTGAAGCTTTCTTT.

The chain recombines TRBV5-1 with TRBJ2-5, with 8 bases lining up with TRBD1. The ends lost 0 bases at V and 5 bases at J; junction bases unmatched: 9. CDR1 is SGHRS and CDR2 is YFSETQ in the germline V gene. The CDR3 totals 16 residues. CDR3 DNA sequence: TGCGCCAGCAGCTTGGGAACAGGGGGTTCAAGGGAGACCCAGTACTTC. Encoded protein: CASSLGTGGSRETQYF.

This clone appeared a few times. J is TRBJ1-1 and V is TRBV9, with 8 nucleotides matching TRBD1. The CDR3 is made up of 16 amino acids. Trimming cost V 4 bases and J 0 bases; bases outside gene matches: 8. In germline, CDR1 is SGDLS, CDR2 YYNGEE. The CDR3 DNA sequence: TGTGCCAGCAGCACACAGGGGGTCGGATTGAACACTGAAGCTTTCTTT. Translated, it gives CASSTQGVGLNTEAFF.

This clone has only one observation. The chain uses TRBV5-3 and TRBJ2-1; D perhaps matches TRBD2 (6 bases). TRBV5-3 is noted as an ORF with a role that remains uncertain. Trimming shortened V by 2 bases and J by 10 bases, and 19 bases separated the two germline ends. There are 15 residues in the CDR3. The CDR3 nucleotides read TGTGCCAGAAGCTTTATTTCTAGCGCGAGAGAAGAGCAGTTCTTC. Protein sequence: CARSFISSAREEQFF.

The chain's CDR3 is CASSPTTAGASPLHF. DNA of the CDR3: TGTGCCAGCAGCCCAACGACAGCGGGAGCTTCACCCCTCCACTTT. The rearrangement links TRBV9 to TRBJ1-6; tentatively, D is TRBD1 (5 bases). V was pared by 4 bases and J by 9 bases, with 17 bases between. Germline V gives CDR1 SGDLS, CDR2 YYNGEE. This CDR3 is built from 15 residues.